This T cell receptor (beta chain) was obtained from a study of cytomegalovirus exposure and HLA in healthy donors. Findings and limits, study-wide: In a later analysis, CMV-associated beta chains were mostly HLA-associated, it appeared.

The CDR3 is 15 amino acids. V was clipped by 3 bases and J by 0 bases; unmatched bases: 1. The germline gives CDR1 MRHNA, CDR2 SNTAGT. As to this clone: Its antigen is not known. The sample holds other DNA sequences that translate to the same CDR3.

Primers included in the PCR were 60 Vbeta and 13 Jbeta primers. Clones were read by immunoSEQ multiplex PCR, and TCRdb kept only the in-frame ones, dropping some. The table includes about 130,000 clones, around 80% detected once. This TCR was sampled from a boy under 10 years old in good health and CMV-seronegative. The chain recombines TRBV6-4 with TRBJ2-1, with 8 positions matching TRBD2. Material for sequencing was PBMCs. The CDR3 bases are TGTGCCAGCAGTGAACGGGGGGGCTCCTACAATGAGCAGTTCTTC. Its translation: CASSERGGSYNEQFF.